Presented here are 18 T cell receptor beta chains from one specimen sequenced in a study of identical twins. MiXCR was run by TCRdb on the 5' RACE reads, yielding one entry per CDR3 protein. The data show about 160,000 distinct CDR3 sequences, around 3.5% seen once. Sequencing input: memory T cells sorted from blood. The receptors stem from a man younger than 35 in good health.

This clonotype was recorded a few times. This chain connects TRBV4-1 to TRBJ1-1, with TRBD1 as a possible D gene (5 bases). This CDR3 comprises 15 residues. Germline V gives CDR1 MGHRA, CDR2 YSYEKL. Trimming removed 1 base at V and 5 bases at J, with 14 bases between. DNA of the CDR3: TGCGCCAGCAGCCAAGTGGGGGGAGTAAGGACTGAAGCTTTCTTT. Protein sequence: CASSQVGGVRTEAFF.

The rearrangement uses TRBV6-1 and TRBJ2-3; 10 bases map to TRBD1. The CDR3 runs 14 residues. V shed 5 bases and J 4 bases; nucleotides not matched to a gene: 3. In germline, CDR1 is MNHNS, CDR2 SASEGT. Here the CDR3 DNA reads TGTGCCAGCAGTCAGACAGGGGGCGCAGATACGCAGTATTTT. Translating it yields CASSQTGGADTQYF.

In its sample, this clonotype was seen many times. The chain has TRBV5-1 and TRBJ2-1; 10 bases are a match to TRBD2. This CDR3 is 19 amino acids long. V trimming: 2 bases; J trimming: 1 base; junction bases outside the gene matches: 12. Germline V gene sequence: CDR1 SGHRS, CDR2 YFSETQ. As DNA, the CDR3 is TGCGCCAGCAGCTTCCCGGCGGGGGCTAGCGGGAGATCCTACAATGAGCAGTTCTTC. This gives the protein CASSFPAGASGRSYNEQFF.

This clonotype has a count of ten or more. The CDR3 sequence: CASSQEGWKKGPVNDYEQYV. DNA of the CDR3: TGTGCCAGCAGCCAAGAAGGGTGGAAAAAAGGCCCGGTGAACGACTACGAGCAGTACGTC. The gene calls are TRBV3-1 and TRBJ2-7; D ambiguous. V shed 0 bases and J shed 3 bases, with 27 bases lying between them. Germline V CDR1 and CDR2: LGHDT, YNNKEL (reference sequence). The CDR3 runs 20 residues.

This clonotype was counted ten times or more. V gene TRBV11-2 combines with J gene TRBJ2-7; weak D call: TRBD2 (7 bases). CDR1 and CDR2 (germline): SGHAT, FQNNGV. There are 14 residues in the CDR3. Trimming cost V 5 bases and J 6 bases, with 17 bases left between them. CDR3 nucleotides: TGTGCCAGCAGCCCTTCGGGGGGCAGAGGCGAGCAGTACGTC. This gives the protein CASSPSGGRGEQYV.

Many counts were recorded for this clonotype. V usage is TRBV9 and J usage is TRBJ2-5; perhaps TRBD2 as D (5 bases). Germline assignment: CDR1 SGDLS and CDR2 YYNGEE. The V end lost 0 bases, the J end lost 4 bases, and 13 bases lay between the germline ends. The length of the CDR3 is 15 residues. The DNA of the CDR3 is TGTGCCAGCAGCGTAGCTATGGGTGCGGGAGAGACCCAGTACTTC. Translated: CASSVAMGAGETQYF.

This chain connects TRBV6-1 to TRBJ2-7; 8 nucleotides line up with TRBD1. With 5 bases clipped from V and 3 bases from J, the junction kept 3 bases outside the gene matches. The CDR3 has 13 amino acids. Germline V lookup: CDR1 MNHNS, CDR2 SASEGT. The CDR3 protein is CASSIGQGYEQYF. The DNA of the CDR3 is TGTGCCAGCAGTATAGGACAGGGCTACGAGCAGTACTTC.

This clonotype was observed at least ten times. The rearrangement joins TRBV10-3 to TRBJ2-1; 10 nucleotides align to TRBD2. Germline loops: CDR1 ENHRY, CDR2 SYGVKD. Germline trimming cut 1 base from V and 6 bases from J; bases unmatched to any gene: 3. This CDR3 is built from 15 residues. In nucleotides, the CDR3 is TGTGCCATCAGTGAGTGGCTAGCGGGAGCCAATGAGCAGTTCTTC. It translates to CAISEWLAGANEQFF.

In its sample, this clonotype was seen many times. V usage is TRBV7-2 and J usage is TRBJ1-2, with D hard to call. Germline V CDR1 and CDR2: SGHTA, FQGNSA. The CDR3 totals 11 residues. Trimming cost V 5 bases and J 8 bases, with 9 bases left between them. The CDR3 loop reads CASSPQVGYTF. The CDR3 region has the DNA TGTGCCAGCAGCCCTCAGGTGGGCTACACCTTC.

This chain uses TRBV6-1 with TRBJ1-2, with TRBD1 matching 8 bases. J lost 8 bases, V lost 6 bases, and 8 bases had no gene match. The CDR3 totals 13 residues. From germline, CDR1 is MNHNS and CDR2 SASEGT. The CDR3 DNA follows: TGTGCCAGCAGGATGCGGACAGGGCGAGGCTACACCTTC. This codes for CASRMRTGRGYTF.

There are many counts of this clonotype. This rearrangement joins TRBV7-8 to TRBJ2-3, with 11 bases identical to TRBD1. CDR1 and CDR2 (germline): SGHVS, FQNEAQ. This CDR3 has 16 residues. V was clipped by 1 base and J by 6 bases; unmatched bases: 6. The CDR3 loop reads CASSLDRTGGWDTQYF. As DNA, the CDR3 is TGTGCCAGCAGCTTAGACCGGACAGGGGGCTGGGATACGCAGTATTTT.

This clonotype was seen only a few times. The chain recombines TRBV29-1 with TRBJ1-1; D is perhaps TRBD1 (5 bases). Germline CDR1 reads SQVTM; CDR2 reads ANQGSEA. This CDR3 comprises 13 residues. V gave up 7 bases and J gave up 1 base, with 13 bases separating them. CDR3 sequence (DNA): TGCAGCGGGACCGGGACGGGGAACACTGAAGCTTTCTTT. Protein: CSGTGTGNTEAFF.

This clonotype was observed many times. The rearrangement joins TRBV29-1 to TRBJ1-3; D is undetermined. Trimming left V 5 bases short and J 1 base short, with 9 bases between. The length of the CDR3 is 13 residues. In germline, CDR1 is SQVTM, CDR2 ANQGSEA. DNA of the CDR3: TGCAGCGTTAAGAGTTGGTCTGGAAACACCATATATTTT. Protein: CSVKSWSGNTIYF.

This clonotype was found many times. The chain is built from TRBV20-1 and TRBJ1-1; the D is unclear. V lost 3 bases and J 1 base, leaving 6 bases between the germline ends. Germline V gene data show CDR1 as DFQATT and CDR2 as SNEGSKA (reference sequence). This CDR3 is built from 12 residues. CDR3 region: CSASTQNTEAFF. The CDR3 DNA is TGCAGTGCTAGTACTCAGAACACTGAAGCTTTCTTT.

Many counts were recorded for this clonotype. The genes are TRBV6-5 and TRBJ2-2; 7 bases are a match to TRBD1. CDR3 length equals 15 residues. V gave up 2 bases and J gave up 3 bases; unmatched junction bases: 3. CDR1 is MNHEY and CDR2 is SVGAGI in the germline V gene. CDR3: CASSYVTGDTGELFF. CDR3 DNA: TGTGCCAGCAGTTACGTCACAGGGGACACCGGGGAGCTGTTTTTT.

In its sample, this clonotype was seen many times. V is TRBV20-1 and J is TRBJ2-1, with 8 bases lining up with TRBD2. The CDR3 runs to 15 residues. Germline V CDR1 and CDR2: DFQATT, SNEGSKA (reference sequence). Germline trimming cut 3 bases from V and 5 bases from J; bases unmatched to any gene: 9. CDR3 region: CSASGTGRAHNEQFF. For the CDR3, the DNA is TGCAGTGCTAGTGGGACCGGGAGGGCCCACAATGAGCAGTTCTTC.

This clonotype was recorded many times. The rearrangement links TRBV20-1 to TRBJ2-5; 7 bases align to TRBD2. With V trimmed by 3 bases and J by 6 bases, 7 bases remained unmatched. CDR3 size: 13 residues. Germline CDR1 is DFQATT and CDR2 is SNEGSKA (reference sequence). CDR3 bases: TGCAGTGCTAGGATCACGCGGGAGCAGACCCAGTACTTC. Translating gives CSARITREQTQYF.

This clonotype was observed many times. The CDR3 loop is CASSPTTGIQETQYF. The DNA of the CDR3 is TGTGCCAGCAGTCCGACGACCGGGATACAAGAGACCCAGTACTTC. This chain links TRBV12-3 or TRBV12-4 with TRBJ2-5, with TRBD2 as a possible D gene (5 bases). The CDR3 has 15 amino acids. Trimming took 5 bases from V and 2 from J, leaving 15 bases between them.